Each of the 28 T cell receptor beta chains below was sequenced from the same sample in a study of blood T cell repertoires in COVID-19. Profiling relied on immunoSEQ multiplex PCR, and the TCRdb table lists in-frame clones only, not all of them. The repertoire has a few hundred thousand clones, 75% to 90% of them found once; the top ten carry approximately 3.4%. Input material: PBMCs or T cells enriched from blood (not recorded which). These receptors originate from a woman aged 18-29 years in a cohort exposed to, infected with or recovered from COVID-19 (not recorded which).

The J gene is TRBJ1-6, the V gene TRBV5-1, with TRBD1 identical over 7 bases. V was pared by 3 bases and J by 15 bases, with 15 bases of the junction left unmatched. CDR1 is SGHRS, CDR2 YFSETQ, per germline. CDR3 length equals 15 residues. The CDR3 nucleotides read TGCGCCAGCAGCTACGATGGGACAGAGAGTTTTCGCCTCCACTTT. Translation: CASSYDGTESFRLHF.

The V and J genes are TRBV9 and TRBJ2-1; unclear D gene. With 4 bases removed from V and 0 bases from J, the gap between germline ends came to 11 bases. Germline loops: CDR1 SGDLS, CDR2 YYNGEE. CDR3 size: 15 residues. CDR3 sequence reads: CASSSTASSYNEQFF. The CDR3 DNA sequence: TGTGCCAGCAGCTCTACAGCCAGCTCCTACAATGAGCAGTTCTTC.

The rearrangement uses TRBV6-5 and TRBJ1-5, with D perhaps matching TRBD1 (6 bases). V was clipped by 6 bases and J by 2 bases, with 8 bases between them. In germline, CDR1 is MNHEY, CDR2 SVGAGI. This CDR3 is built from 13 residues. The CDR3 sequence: CASRRTGNQPQHF. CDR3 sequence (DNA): TGTGCCAGCAGGCGGACAGGCAATCAGCCCCAGCATTTT.

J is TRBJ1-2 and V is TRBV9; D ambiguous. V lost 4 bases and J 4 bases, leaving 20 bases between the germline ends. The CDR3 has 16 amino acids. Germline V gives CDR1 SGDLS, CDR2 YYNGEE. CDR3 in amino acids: CASSPSRSPALYGYTF. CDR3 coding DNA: TGTGCCAGCAGCCCCTCGAGGAGCCCCGCCCTCTATGGCTACACCTTC.

The CDR3 DNA follows: TGTGCCACCAGTGACCCGAGCGTGAGTCAGCCCCAGCATTTT. It encodes CATSDPSVSQPQHF. The chain couples TRBV24-1 to TRBJ1-5; D is undetermined. From germline, CDR1 is KGHDR and CDR2 SFDVKD. This CDR3 is built from 14 residues. Trimming pared 4 bases from V and 6 bases from J, leaving 12 bases between.

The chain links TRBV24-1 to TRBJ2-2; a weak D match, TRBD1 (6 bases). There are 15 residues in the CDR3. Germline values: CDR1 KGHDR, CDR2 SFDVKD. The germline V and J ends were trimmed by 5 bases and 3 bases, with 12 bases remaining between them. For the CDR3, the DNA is TGTGCCACCAGTGCAGGGGCCTTTTACACCGGGGAGCTGTTTTTT. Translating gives CATSAGAFYTGELFF.

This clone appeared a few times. CDR3 protein: CASSPRGGDYGYTF. For the CDR3, the DNA is TGTGCCAGCAGCCCCCGAGGGGGGGACTATGGCTACACCTTC. The chain combines TRBV7-3 with TRBJ1-2; tentative D call: TRBD1 (6 bases). Trimming left V 5 bases short and J 3 bases short, with 13 bases between. The CDR3 is made up of 14 amino acids. Looked up from germline, CDR1 is SGHTA and CDR2 is FQGTGA.

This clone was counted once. The CDR3 sequence: CAWSTGPSPGYTF. CDR3 sequence (DNA): TGTGCCTGGAGTACAGGGCCTTCACCGGGCTACACCTTC. The chain carries TRBV30 and TRBJ1-2; D perhaps matches TRBD1 (6 bases). The CDR3 covers 13 residues. CDR1 is GTSNPN and CDR2 is SVGIG in the germline V gene (reference sequence). Trimming took 2 bases from V and 8 from J, leaving 15 bases between them. Together with reference TRBV30 and TRBJ1-2, the CDR3 gives the full variable domain: SQTIHQWPATLVQPVGSPLSLECTVEGTSNPNLYWYRQAAGRGLQLLFYSVGIGQISSEVPQNLSASRPQDRQFILSSKKLLLSDSGFYLCAWSTGPSPGYTFGSGTRLTVV.

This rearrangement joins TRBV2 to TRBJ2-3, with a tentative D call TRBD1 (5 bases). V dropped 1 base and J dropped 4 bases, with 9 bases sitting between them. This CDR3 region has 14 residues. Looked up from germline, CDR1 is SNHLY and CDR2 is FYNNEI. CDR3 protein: CASSEGWGPDTQYF. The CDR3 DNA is TGTGCCAGCAGTGAAGGGTGGGGCCCAGATACGCAGTATTTT.

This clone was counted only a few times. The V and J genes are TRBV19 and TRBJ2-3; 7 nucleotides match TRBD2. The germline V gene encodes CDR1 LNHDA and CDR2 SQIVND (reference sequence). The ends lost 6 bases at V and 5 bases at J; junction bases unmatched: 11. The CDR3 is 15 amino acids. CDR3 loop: CASRLGRGTIDTQYF. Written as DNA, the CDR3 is TGTGCCAGTAGGCTGGGGCGGGGGACGATAGATACGCAGTATTTT.

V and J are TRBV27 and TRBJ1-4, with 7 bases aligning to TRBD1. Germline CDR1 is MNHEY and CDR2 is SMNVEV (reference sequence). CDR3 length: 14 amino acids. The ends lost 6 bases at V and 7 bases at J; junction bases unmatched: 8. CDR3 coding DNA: TGTGCCAGCAGATTGTCAGGGGGGAGTGAAAAACTGTTTTTT. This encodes CASRLSGGSEKLFF.

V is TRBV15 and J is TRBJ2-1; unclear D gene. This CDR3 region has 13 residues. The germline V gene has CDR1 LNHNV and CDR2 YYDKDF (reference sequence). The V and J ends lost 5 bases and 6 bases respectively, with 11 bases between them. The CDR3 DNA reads TGTGCCACCAGCCGTAATCCTAGCAATGAGCAGTTCTTC. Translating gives CATSRNPSNEQFF.

The DNA for the CDR3 is TGTGCCACCAGCAGAGAACCTCTAGCGATCGAAGCAGATACGCAGTATTTT. The encoded protein is CATSREPLAIEADTQYF. This sequence joins TRBV15 and TRBJ2-3, with D possibly being TRBD2 (6 bases). The CDR3 totals 17 residues. Per the germline V gene, CDR1 is LNHNV and CDR2 is YYDKDF (reference sequence). Trimming left V 0 bases short and J 4 bases short, with 17 bases between.

The CDR3 spells CASSLRTVGEKLFF. In nucleotides, the CDR3 is TGCGCCAGCAGCCTGAGGACAGTTGGTGAAAAACTGTTTTTT. V gene TRBV5-1 combines with J gene TRBJ1-4; TRBD1 is a possible D gene (6 bases). From germline, CDR1 is SGHRS and CDR2 YFSETQ. This CDR3 spans 14 amino acids. The V gene lost 4 bases and the J gene lost 7 bases, with 14 bases spanning the gap.

CDR3 protein: CASRTPQGPNSPLHF. The CDR3 nucleotides read TGTGCCAGCAGGACACCACAGGGGCCCAATTCACCCCTCCACTTT. V gene TRBV28 combines with J gene TRBJ1-6, with 7 nucleotides matching TRBD1. Germline V lookup: CDR1 MDHEN, CDR2 SYDVKM. V dropped 6 bases and J dropped 7; count of bases not matched to a gene: 9. There are 15 residues in the CDR3.

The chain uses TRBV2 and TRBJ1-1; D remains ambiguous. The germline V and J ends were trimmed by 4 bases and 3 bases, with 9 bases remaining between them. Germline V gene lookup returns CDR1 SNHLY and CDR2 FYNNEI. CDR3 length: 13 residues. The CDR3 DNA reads TGTGCCAGCAGTGGGTGGGCAGACACTGAAGCTTTCTTT. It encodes CASSGWADTEAFF.

CDR3 DNA: TGTGCCAGCCAAAGCTGGGGGGACACCATATATTTT. It yields the protein CASQSWGDTIYF. V gene TRBV6-6 combines with J gene TRBJ1-3, with a tentative D call TRBD1 (5 bases). The CDR3 runs to 12 residues. Trimming took off 8 bases at V and 8 bases at J, with 13 bases between the two ends. CDR1 and CDR2 from the germline V gene are MNHNY and SVGAGI (reference sequence).

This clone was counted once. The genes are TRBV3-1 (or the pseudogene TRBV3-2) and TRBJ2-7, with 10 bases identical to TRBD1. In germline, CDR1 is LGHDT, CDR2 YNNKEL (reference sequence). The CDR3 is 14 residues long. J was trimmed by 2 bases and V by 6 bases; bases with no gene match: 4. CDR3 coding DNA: TGTGCCAGCAGGCCCGGGACAGGGGCCTACGAGCAGTACTTC. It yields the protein CASRPGTGAYEQYF.

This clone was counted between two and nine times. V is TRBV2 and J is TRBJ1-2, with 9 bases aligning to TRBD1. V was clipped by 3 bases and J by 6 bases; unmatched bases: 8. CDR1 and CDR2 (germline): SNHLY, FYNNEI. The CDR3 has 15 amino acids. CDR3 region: CASSERGQGGDGYTF. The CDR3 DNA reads TGTGCCAGCAGTGAGCGGGGACAGGGCGGTGATGGCTACACCTTC.

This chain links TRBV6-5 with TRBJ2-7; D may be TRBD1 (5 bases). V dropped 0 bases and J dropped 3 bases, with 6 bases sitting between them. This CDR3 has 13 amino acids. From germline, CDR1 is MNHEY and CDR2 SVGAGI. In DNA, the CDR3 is TGTGCCAGCAGTTACTCCCAGGGCTACGAGCAGTACTTC. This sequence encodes CASSYSQGYEQYF.

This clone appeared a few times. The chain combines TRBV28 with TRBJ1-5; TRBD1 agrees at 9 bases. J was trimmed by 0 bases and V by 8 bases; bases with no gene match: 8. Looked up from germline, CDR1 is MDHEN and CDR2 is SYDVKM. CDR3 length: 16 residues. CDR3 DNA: TGTGCCAGCCTCGACAGGGGGGGATATAGCAATCAGCCCCAGCATTTT. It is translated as CASLDRGGYSNQPQHF.

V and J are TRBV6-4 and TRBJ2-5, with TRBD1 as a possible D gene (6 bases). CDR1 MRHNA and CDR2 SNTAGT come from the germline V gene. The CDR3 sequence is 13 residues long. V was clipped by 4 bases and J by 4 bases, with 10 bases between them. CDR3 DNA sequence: TGTGCCAGCAGTGCGGGCAGGGGAGAGACCCAGTACTTC. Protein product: CASSAGRGETQYF.

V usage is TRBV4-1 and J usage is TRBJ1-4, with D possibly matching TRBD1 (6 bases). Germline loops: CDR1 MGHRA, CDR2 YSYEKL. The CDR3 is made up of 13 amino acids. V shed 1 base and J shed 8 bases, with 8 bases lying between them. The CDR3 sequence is CASSQVQGEKLFF. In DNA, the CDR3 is TGCGCCAGCAGCCAAGTGCAGGGGGAAAAACTGTTTTTT.

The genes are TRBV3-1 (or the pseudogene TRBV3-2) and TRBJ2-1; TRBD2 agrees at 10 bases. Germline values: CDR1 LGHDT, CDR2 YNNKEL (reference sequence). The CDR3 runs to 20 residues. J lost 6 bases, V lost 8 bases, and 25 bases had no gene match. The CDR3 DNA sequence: TGTGCCAGCTCACCAGCGCGAGTAGCGGGAGGACTTGGGGGTCGCAATGAGCAGTTCTTC. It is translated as CASSPARVAGGLGGRNEQFF.

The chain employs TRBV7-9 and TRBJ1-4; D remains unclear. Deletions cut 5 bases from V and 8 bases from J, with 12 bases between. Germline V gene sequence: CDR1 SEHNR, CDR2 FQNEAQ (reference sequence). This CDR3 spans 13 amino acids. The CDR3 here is CASSLPLREKLFF. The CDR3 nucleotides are TGTGCCAGCAGCCTGCCACTGAGGGAAAAACTGTTTTTT.

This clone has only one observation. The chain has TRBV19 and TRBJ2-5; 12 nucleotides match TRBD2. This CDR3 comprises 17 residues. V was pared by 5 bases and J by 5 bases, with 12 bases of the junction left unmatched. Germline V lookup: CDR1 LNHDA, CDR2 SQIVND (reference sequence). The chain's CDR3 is CASSPRRLAGAMETQYF. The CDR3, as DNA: TGTGCCAGTAGTCCTCGCCGACTAGCGGGAGCGATGGAGACCCAGTACTTC.

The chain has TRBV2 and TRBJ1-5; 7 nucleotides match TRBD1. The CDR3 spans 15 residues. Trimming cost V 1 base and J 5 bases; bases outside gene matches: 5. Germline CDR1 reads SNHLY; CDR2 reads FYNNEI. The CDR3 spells CASSEERQGYQPQHF. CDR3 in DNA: TGTGCCAGCAGTGAAGAGCGACAGGGTTATCAGCCCCAGCATTTT.

CDR3 protein: CASSSRGRDTGELFF. CDR3 bases: TGTGCCAGTAGTTCCAGGGGGCGCGACACCGGGGAGCTGTTTTTT. J is TRBJ2-2 and V is TRBV19; 8 bases align to TRBD1. Germline V lookup: CDR1 LNHDA, CDR2 SQIVND (reference sequence). This CDR3 region has 15 residues. The ends lost 5 bases at V and 3 bases at J; junction bases unmatched: 5.